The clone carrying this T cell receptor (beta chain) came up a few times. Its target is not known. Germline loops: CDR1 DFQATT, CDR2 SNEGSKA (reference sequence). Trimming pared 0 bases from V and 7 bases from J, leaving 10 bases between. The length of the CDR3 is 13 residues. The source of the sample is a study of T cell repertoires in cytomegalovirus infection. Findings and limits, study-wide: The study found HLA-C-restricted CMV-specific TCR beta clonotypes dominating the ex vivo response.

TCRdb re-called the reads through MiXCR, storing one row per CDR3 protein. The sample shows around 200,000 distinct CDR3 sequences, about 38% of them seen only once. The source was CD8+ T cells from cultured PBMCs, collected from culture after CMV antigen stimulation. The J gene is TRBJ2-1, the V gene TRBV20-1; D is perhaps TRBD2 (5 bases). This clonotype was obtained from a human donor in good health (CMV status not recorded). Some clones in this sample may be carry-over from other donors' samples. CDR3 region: CSARDPSSNEQFF. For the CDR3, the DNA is TGCAGTGCTAGAGATCCTAGCTCGAATGAGCAGTTCTTC.